This T cell receptor beta chain was recorded in a study of vaccination and CD4 T cells after COVID-19. Study-wide background: Median time from COVID diagnosis to post-COVID sampling was more than 95 days (35 to 161). Overlapping spike peptides served as the stimulus for the cells. These peptides came from SARS-CoV-2 and from the common cold coronaviruses HCoV-NL63, HCoV-OC43 and HCoV-229E. Regarding the study as a whole: The study found median SARS-CoV-2-reactive clonotypes rising from 21 to 38, not significantly.

With the Oncomine TCR Beta short-read assay, DNA from cultured CD4+ T cells was sequenced. From cultured CD4+ T cells, genomic DNA was extracted. TCRdb recomputed calls from the PCR reads with MiXCR, one row per CDR3 protein. The data hold about 7,200 distinct CDR3 sequences, with about 41% observed a single time. This clonotype was detected only a few times. The target antigen is unknown. CDR3 length: 14 amino acids. Germline V gives CDR1 SGHTA, CDR2 FQGNSA. V shed 4 bases, J shed 5 bases, and the junction held 3 bases outside the gene matches. Treatment meaning: roughly 10-day PBMC culture with coronavirus spike peptide pools or control peptides (ViraFEST assay). During the years 2011-2018, before the COVID-19 pandemic, the unexposed donor's CD4+ T cells were collected.

The sequence came from a human donor in good health. The chain is built from TRBV7-2 and TRBJ1-5, with TRBD1 matching over 9 bases. Material: CD4+ T cells from blood, cultured in vitro. The CDR3 DNA sequence: TGTGCCAGCAGCTCGGGACAGGGATATCAGCCCCAGCATTTT. Translating it yields CASSSGQGYQPQHF.